Below, one TCR beta chain is given with its context. Its antigen is unknown. The source of the sample is a study of graft-versus-host responses after intestinal transplantation. Overall study: Grafts that recipients had were multivisceral, liver-intestinal, or isolated intestinal transplants. For around 3 years after anti-thymocyte globulin induction, all recipients took tacrolimus and steroids.

This table comes from immunoSEQ multiplex PCR, and its TCRdb copy is limited to in-frame clones, with some not included. The sample includes roughly 36,000 clones, about 95% of them seen just once. The V gene's germline CDR1 is MGHRA and CDR2 YSYEKL. V lost 6 bases and J lost 1; bases outside the gene matches: 7. The CDR3 sequence is 16 residues long. Study-wide results and caveats: Allografts of patients with graft-donor T cell macrochimerism showed high graft-versus-host to host-versus-graft clone ratios. Detection of GvH clones occurred in recipient marrow, and some had their first appearance in ileum or blood.

The rearrangement joins TRBV4-1 to TRBJ2-5, with 11 bases aligning to TRBD2. The source was unstimulated CD8+ T cells sorted from spleen or lymph node cells, collected before transplant. This clonotype was obtained from a human donor who was the organ donor for an intestinal transplant. CDR3 amino acids: CASRQIAGGPQETQYF. DNA for the CDR3: TGCGCCAGCAGACAAATAGCGGGGGGGCCCCAAGAGACCCAGTACTTC.